This T cell receptor (beta chain) was observed in a study of blood T cells in healthy people across ages. Then a second PCR, running about 6 to 12 cycles, was carried out with a sample-barcoded 5' primer and a J-beta primer mix. Tagging of each cDNA molecule was performed by a template-switch adaptor with 12 random nucleotides. TCRdb itself ran the 5' RACE reads through MiXCR, one entry per CDR3 protein. The repertoire has 1.5 million to 2 million distinct CDR3 sequences, approximately 28% of them found once; the top ten carry approximately 7.7%. The sample holds a few counts of this clonotype. Its cognate antigen is unknown. The germline CDR1 and CDR2 sequences are KGHSH and LQKENI. V shed 8 bases and J shed 1 base, with 15 bases lying between them. This CDR3 contains 14 residues. There were at least 5.5 micrograms of total RNA extracted from every sample. Findings and limits, study-wide: There was a strong correlation between TCR beta diversity and naive T cell percentage.

The TCR sequence derives from a woman under 40 in good health. V is TRBV18 and J is TRBJ2-7; perhaps D is TRBD1 or TRBD2 (6 bases each). The sequencing sample was made of blood. The CDR3 DNA reads TGTGCCAGCCTCGAGGACAGCGGGTCCTACGAGCAGTACTTC. Translated, it gives CASLEDSGSYEQYF.